This is a list of T cell receptor beta chains from one sample in a study of blood T cell repertoires in COVID-19. Here immunoSEQ multiplex PCR was the method, and the copy in TCRdb shows in-frame clones only, minus some. The data hold approximately 210,000 clones, with more than 70% observed a single time. Sequenced material: peripheral blood. The receptor source for this set is a human donor in a cohort sampled during active COVID-19. Both conserved end residues are part of each CDR3. D genes are given only for firm matches. Not all rows give a size; the values are once, few, many and, for expanded clones, a class.

TRBV29-1	NA	NA	TRBJ2-3	12	CSGGGPTDTQYF	TGCAGCGGCGGCGGGCCCACAGATACGCAGTATTTT
TRBV6-5	TRBD2	NA	TRBJ2-1	15	CASRRRTSSYNEQFF	TGTGCCAGCAGGCGACGGACTAGCTCCTACAATGAGCAGTTCTTC
TRBV28	NA	NA	TRBJ1-2	14	CASSLFQGDYGYTF	TGTGCCAGCAGTTTATTTCAGGGTGACTATGGCTACACCTTC
TRBV2	TRBD2	NA	TRBJ2-3	15	CASSEWGRGTDTQYF	TGTGCCAGCAGTGAATGGGGGAGGGGCACAGATACGCAGTATTTT
TRBV20-1	NA	NA	TRBJ2-6	13	CSASHSGANVLTF	TGCAGTGCTAGTCACTCTGGGGCCAACGTCCTGACTTTC
TRBV9	NA	NA	TRBJ1-3	15	CASSDHPGLGNTIYF	TGTGCCAGCAGCGACCACCCGGGACTTGGAAACACCATATATTTT
TRBV10-3	NA	NA	TRBJ1-1	13	CAIRAKETNEAFF	TGTGCCATCAGGGCTAAGGAAACTAATGAAGCTTTCTTT
TRBV30	TRBD1	once	TRBJ2-1	14	CAWSGQGAYNEQFF	TGTGCCTGGAGTGGACAGGGGGCTTACAATGAGCAGTTCTTC
TRBV19	TRBD1	NA	TRBJ1-5	15	CASSDPGQGITAQHF	TGTGCCAGTAGTGACCCGGGACAGGGGATAACGGCCCAGCATTTT
TRBV27	TRBD1	NA	TRBJ2-7	16	CASSLLSDRRPYEQYF	TGTGCCAGCAGTTTATTATCGGACAGGCGGCCCTACGAGCAGTACTTC
TRBV7-2	TRBD1	NA	TRBJ2-5	15	CASSSGQGVVETQYF	TGTGCCAGCAGCTCGGGACAGGGGGTAGTTGAGACCCAGTACTTC
TRBV4-3	NA	NA	TRBJ1-2	15	CASSQGDEGDYGYTF	TGCGCCAGCAGCCAAGGGGACGAGGGGGACTATGGCTACACCTTC
TRBV6-5	NA	once	TRBJ2-1	13	CASSYSRRGEQFF	TGTGCCAGCAGTTACTCTAGGCGGGGTGAGCAGTTCTTC
TRBV30	TRBD2	NA	TRBJ2-5	15	CAWSAASGNLETQYF	TGTGCCTGGAGCGCAGCTAGCGGGAATCTAGAGACCCAGTACTTC
TRBV7-9	TRBD1	NA	TRBJ1-1	15	CASSPQTGGTAEAFF	TGTGCCAGCAGCCCCCAGACAGGGGGCACGGCTGAAGCTTTCTTT
TRBV7-9	NA	few	TRBJ2-7	13	CASSPQVDYEQYF	TGTGCCAGCAGCCCCCAGGTTGACTACGAGCAGTACTTC
TRBV9	NA	NA	TRBJ2-1	14	CASSGGGSYNEQFF	TGTGCCAGCAGCGGCGGAGGGTCCTACAATGAGCAGTTCTTC
TRBV28	TRBD2	NA	TRBJ2-7	18	CASSWGGVAGSSPNEQYF	TGTGCCAGCAGTTGGGGCGGGGTAGCGGGGTCTTCTCCTAACGAGCAGTACTTC
TRBV7-2	NA	once	TRBJ1-5	15	CASSLAGVGNQPQHF	TGTGCCAGCAGCTTAGCCGGGGTGGGCAATCAGCCCCAGCATTTT
TRBV7-2	NA	once	TRBJ1-1	13	CASSPMRNTEAFF	TGTGCCAGCAGCCCCATGAGGAACACTGAAGCTTTCTTT
TRBV9	TRBD2	NA	TRBJ2-1	14	CASSVLAGGNEQFF	TGTGCCAGCAGCGTATTAGCGGGAGGCAATGAGCAGTTCTTC
TRBV29-1	NA	NA	TRBJ2-3	12	CSVDRVADTQYF	TGCAGCGTTGACAGGGTGGCAGATACGCAGTATTTT
TRBV6-1	NA	NA	TRBJ2-7	16	CASSEGLGAGAWEQYF	TGTGCCAGCAGTGAAGGATTAGGGGCAGGAGCTTGGGAGCAGTACTTC
TRBV18	TRBD1	NA	TRBJ1-2	17	CASSPPNPDRGGYGYTF	TGTGCCAGCTCACCACCCAACCCTGACAGGGGAGGCTATGGCTACACCTTC
TRBV11-3	TRBD2	NA	TRBJ2-1	14	CASSPGLGYNEQFF	TGTGCCAGCAGCCCAGGACTAGGTTACAATGAGCAGTTCTTC
TRBV4-2	TRBD2	NA	TRBJ2-1	16	CASSQERTSGGNEQFF	TGTGCCAGCAGCCAAGAAAGGACTAGCGGGGGGAATGAGCAGTTCTTC
TRBV7-9	NA	once	TRBJ2-3	12	CASSSITDTQYF	TGTGCCAGCAGCTCTATTACAGATACGCAGTATTTT
TRBV10-3	TRBD2	NA	TRBJ2-7	16	CAISESGLAGTYEQYF	TGTGCCATCAGTGAGTCTGGACTAGCGGGAACCTACGAGCAGTACTTC
TRBV6-5	TRBD1	NA	TRBJ2-7	15	CASTQPGQGSYEQYF	TGTGCCAGCACCCAGCCGGGACAGGGCTCCTACGAGCAGTACTTC
TRBV19	TRBD2	NA	TRBJ2-1	16	CASSTIPPSGGNEQFF	TGTGCCAGTAGTACCATCCCCCCTAGCGGGGGCAATGAGCAGTTCTTC
TRBV5-1	TRBD2	once	TRBJ2-5	16	CASSSRLAGRQETQYF	TGCGCCAGCAGCTCCAGACTAGCGGGAAGGCAAGAGACCCAGTACTTC
TRBV6-2/TRBV6-3	NA	NA	TRBJ2-5	14	CASSYTAFQETQYF	TGTGCCAGCAGTTACACAGCATTCCAAGAGACCCAGTACTTC
TRBV27	NA	NA	TRBJ2-3	13	CASRDENTDTQYF	TGTGCCAGCCGGGATGAAAACACAGATACGCAGTATTTT
TRBV3-1/TRBV3-2	NA	NA	TRBJ2-1	13	CASSQDPAGEQFF	TGTGCCAGCAGCCAAGACCCAGCAGGCGAGCAGTTCTTC
TRBV6-5	NA	NA	TRBJ1-6	12	CASKGVNSPLHF	TGTGCCAGCAAGGGGGTTAATTCACCCCTCCACTTT
TRBV9	TRBD1	NA	TRBJ1-2	14	CASSPGGLQYGYTF	TGTGCCAGCAGCCCAGGGGGACTGCAGTATGGCTACACCTTC
TRBV28	NA	NA	TRBJ1-5	13	CASSVTGDQPQHF	TGTGCCAGCAGTGTAACGGGGGATCAGCCCCAGCATTTT
TRBV5-1	NA	NA	TRBJ2-5	16	CASSLVSQGRKETQYF	TGCGCCAGCAGCTTGGTATCACAGGGGAGGAAAGAGACCCAGTACTTC
TRBV28	TRBD1	NA	TRBJ1-5	15	CASSLSGGLQGAQHF	TGTGCCAGCAGTTTGTCCGGGGGTCTCCAGGGGGCCCAGCATTTT
TRBV3-1/TRBV3-2	TRBD2	NA	TRBJ2-7	16	CASSQGASGGAYEQYF	TGTGCCAGCAGCCAAGGCGCTAGCGGAGGCGCCTACGAGCAGTACTTC
TRBV7-2	TRBD2	NA	TRBJ2-5	19	CASSLALAGEFFPQETQYF	TGTGCCAGCAGCTTAGCGCTAGCGGGTGAATTTTTCCCACAAGAGACCCAGTACTTC
TRBV7-2	TRBD1	NA	TRBJ1-4	13	CASRTGFAEKLFF	TGTGCCAGCAGGACAGGGTTCGCTGAAAAACTGTTTTTT
TRBV7-9	NA	NA	TRBJ2-7	14	CASTSIRLGYEQYF	TGTGCCAGCACCTCTATCCGACTAGGGTACGAGCAGTACTTC
TRBV7-9	TRBD1	NA	TRBJ1-6	16	CASSLTGGPGISPLHF	TGTGCCAGCAGCCTTACAGGGGGGCCGGGTATTTCACCCCTCCACTTT
TRBV10-3	TRBD2	NA	TRBJ2-3	18	CAISGSRTSGRGSDTQYF	TGTGCCATCAGTGGGAGCCGCACTAGCGGGAGAGGGTCAGATACGCAGTATTTT
TRBV6-5	NA	NA	TRBJ1-2	12	CASSYAGYGYTF	TGTGCCAGCAGTTACGCGGGCTATGGCTACACCTTC
TRBV7-9	NA	NA	TRBJ2-5	14	CASSLSRGRETQYF	TGTGCCAGCAGCTTGAGCCGGGGTCGAGAGACCCAGTACTTC
TRBV15	TRBD1	NA	TRBJ2-7	14	CATSIRTGYNEQYF	TGTGCCACCAGCATAAGGACAGGGTACAACGAGCAGTACTTC
TRBV5-5	NA	once	TRBJ2-7	15	CASSLAGGSRREQYF	TGTGCCAGCAGCTTGGCCGGGGGATCCCGGAGGGAGCAGTACTTC